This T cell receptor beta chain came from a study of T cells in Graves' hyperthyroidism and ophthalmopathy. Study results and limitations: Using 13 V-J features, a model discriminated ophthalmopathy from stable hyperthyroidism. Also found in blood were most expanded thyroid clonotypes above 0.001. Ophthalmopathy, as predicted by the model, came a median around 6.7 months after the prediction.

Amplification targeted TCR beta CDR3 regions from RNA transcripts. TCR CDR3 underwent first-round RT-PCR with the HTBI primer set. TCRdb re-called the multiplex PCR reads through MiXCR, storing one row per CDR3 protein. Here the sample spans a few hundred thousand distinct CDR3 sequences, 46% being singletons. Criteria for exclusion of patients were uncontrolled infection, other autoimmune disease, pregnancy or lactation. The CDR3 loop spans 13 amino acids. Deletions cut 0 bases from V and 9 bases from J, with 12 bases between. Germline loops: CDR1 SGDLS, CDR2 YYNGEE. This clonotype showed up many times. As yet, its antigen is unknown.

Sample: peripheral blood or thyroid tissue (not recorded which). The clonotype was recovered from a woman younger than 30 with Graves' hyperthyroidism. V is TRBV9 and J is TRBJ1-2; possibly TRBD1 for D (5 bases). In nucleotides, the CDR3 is TGTGCCAGCAGCGTAGAAGACAGTTTAAGCTACACCTTC. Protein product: CASSVEDSLSYTF.